This entry concerns a single TCR beta chain. The germline CDR1 and CDR2 sequences are MDHEN and SYDVKM. Trimming removed 0 bases from V and 5 bases from J, with 13 bases in between. This CDR3 is built from 16 residues. The entry originates in a study of technical replicates of blood from several donors. Profiled with immunoSEQ multiplex PCR; TCRdb holds only in-frame clones, not every one. Among tens of thousands of clones listed, around 94% were seen once. Sequencing input: T cells isolated from PBMCs. The sequence was obtained from a human donor in good health. The rearrangement joins TRBV28 to TRBJ2-2; D is perhaps TRBD1 (5 bases). The CDR3 nucleotides are TGTGCCAGCAGTTTATGGGGCAGGGCGTATACCGGGGAGCTGTTTTTT. Protein: CASSLWGRAYTGELFF.